This T cell receptor beta chain was sequenced for a study of tumor-infiltrating lymphocytes in primary liver carcinoma. Overall study results and limits: Found in all five tumor regions were only about 7.5-24% of top clones. Tumor region pairs overlapped more than did tumor-adjacent and tumor-blood pairs.

This clonotype was observed many times. The target antigen is unknown. One junction end does not reproduce the germline sequence, and a read error may be involved. Without any cell sorting, roughly 18-30 mg of bulk tissue yielded co-extracted RNA and DNA. Making TCR beta cDNA involved approximately 0.5 ug total RNA and a constant-region primer. Slightly modified ARM-PCR served as the procedure for the TCR beta libraries. These libraries came from three rounds of nested multiplex PCR. Using its own MiXCR run on the multiplex PCR reads, TCRdb lists one record per CDR3 protein. Altogether 99,000 or so distinct CDR3 sequences are present, around three quarters being singletons, with the ten largest covering 9% to 10%. Sequencing was performed on liver tumor tissue from sampling region 5. Subset: tumor region T5, tumor centre. This TCR was recovered from a woman aged 60-75 years with primary liver carcinoma and hepatitis B virus infection.

The CDR3 spells CASSRGIF. The CDR3 DNA sequence: TGTGCCAGCAGCCGGGGGATCTTC. The V call is TRBV7-9, the J call TRBJ1-2; D might be TRBD1 (5 bases). CDR3 size: 8 residues. Germline CDR1 and CDR2: SEHNR and FQNEAQ (reference sequence).